This TCR beta chain appears in the sequencing data of a study of OX40 agonist ivuxolimab in advanced cancers. For the study at large: The patients got ivuxolimab, which is an agonistic anti-OX40 (CD134) antibody. Patients in dose escalation had liver, melanoma, kidney or head and neck cancers.

Findings and limits, study-wide: Clonal expansion was seen in CD4+ and CD8+ blood T cells by week 6 at 0.1 to 3.0 mg/kg. No determination was made of the antigen specificity of the expanded peripheral T cells.

To note about this clone: The antigen is undetermined. One end of the junction does not line up with germline, which may come from a read error.

Sequenced by immunoSEQ multiplex PCR; TCRdb stores in-frame clones only, minus some. The repertoire holds 55,000 to 90,000 clones, with around nine tenths as singletons. The receptor was derived from an adult with an advanced solid tumor such as melanoma, head and neck, liver or kidney cancer. The source material was CD4+ or CD8+ T cells sorted from blood, sampled in a trial of the OX40 agonist ivuxolimab.

The CDR3 sequence is CASTLTSANNEQFF. For the CDR3, the DNA is TGCGCCAGCACCTTGACTAGCGCCAACAATGAGCAGTTCTTC. This chain joins TRBV5-1 and TRBJ2-1; 8 positions match TRBD2. The CDR3 consists of 14 residues. Germline V gene lookup returns CDR1 SGHRS and CDR2 YFSETQ.